This passage covers 15 T cell receptor beta chains from one sample sequenced in a study of human thymus T cells. Clones were read by immunoSEQ multiplex PCR, and TCRdb kept only the in-frame ones, dropping some. The sample lists roughly 60,000 clones; 94% were seen once. Sample: blood. The receptors derive from a boy younger than two with a congenital heart defect but otherwise immunologically healthy.

The rearrangement links TRBV5-1 to TRBJ2-2; 7 nucleotides match TRBD1. V gave up 2 bases and J gave up 3 bases; unmatched junction bases: 10. CDR3 length equals 17 residues. Germline loops: CDR1 SGHRS, CDR2 YFSETQ. DNA for the CDR3: TGCGCCAGCAGCTTTCCGAGAGGGGGCGTGGACACCGGGGAGCTGTTTTTT. Protein sequence: CASSFPRGGVDTGELFF.

CDR3 in amino acids: CATGTFYEQYF. The CDR3 DNA sequence: TGTGCCACCGGGACCTTCTACGAGCAGTACTTC. The V call is TRBV28, the J call TRBJ2-7; the D gene could be TRBD1 or TRBD2 (5 bases each). This CDR3 has 11 residues. Trimming removed 10 bases from V and 3 bases from J, with 10 bases in between. The germline V gene has CDR1 MDHEN and CDR2 SYDVKM.

This clone has just one count. The chain has TRBV23-1 and TRBJ2-7; 9 nucleotides agree with TRBD2. TRBV23-1 is placed among ORFs of uncertain function. The CDR3 totals 16 residues. Losses at the gene ends were 4 bases for V and 2 bases for J; bases not matched to a gene: 9. CDR3 bases: TGCGCCAGCAGTCGGGTGCTAGCGGGGCCTACCTACGAGCAGTACTTC. Residues: CASSRVLAGPTYEQYF.

The J gene is TRBJ2-3, the V gene TRBV4-3, with D maybe TRBD2 (6 bases). The germline V and J ends were trimmed by 1 base and 3 bases, with 11 bases remaining between them. CDR3 length: 15 residues. Germline V lookup: CDR1 LGHNA, CDR2 YSLEER. In DNA, the CDR3 is TGCGCCAGCAGCCAAGGGGCGGGGACGACAGATACGCAGTATTTT. Protein sequence: CASSQGAGTTDTQYF.

This chain links TRBV28 with TRBJ2-3; D may be TRBD2 (5 bases). Per germline, CDR1 MDHEN and CDR2 SYDVKM. This CDR3 is built from 15 residues. V shed 1 base and J shed 3 bases, with 11 bases lying between them. CDR3 amino acids: CASSLLNGITDTQYF. CDR3 DNA sequence: TGTGCCAGCAGTTTATTAAACGGGATTACAGATACGCAGTATTTT. The entire variable domain, with the rest obtained from reference TRBV28 and TRBJ2-3, is as follows: DVKVTQSSRYLVKRTGEKVFLECVQDMDHENMFWYRQDPGLGLRLIYFSYDVKMKEKGDIPEGYSVSREKKERFSLILESASTNQTSMYLCASSLLNGITDTQYFGPGTRLTVL.

The chain couples TRBV6-5 to TRBJ2-1; D possibly uses TRBD1 or TRBD2 (5 bases each). The CDR3 consists of 15 residues. The V end was cut by 2 bases, the J end by 2 bases, with 10 bases between. Germline assignment: CDR1 MNHEY and CDR2 SVGAGI. CDR3 coding DNA: TGTGCCAGCAGTTACCTCGGGGCGGCCTACAATGAGCAGTTCTTC. This encodes CASSYLGAAYNEQFF.

The rearrangement links TRBV5-4 to TRBJ2-1; possible D gene TRBD2, 5 bases. The CDR3 extends over 18 amino acids. Germline-derived CDR1 and CDR2 are SGHNT and YYREEE (reference sequence). V was clipped by 2 bases and J by 0 bases, with 18 bases between them. The CDR3 sequence is CASSFRKGSVSSYNEQFF. CDR3 bases: TGTGCCAGCAGCTTTAGAAAGGGTAGCGTAAGCTCCTACAATGAGCAGTTCTTC.

CDR3 protein: CASSRGANEKLFF. As DNA, the CDR3 is TGTGCCAGCAGCCGGGGAGCTAATGAAAAACTGTTTTTT. The V call is TRBV7-3, the J call TRBJ1-4; unclear D gene. Trimming stripped 5 bases from V and 3 bases from J, with 7 bases between. The CDR3 consists of 13 residues. Looked up from germline, CDR1 is SGHTA and CDR2 is FQGTGA.

The rearrangement links TRBV4-1 to TRBJ2-5; 10 positions match TRBD2. Germline-derived CDR1 and CDR2 are MGHRA and YSYEKL. The CDR3 spans 17 residues. V was pared by 2 bases and J by 2 bases, with 8 bases of the junction left unmatched. CDR3 protein: CASSQFSGLASQETQYF. As DNA, the CDR3 is TGCGCCAGCAGCCAATTCTCGGGACTAGCGAGTCAAGAGACCCAGTACTTC.

The chain carries TRBV5-6 and TRBJ2-6; D may be TRBD1 (6 bases). CDR1 is SGHDT and CDR2 is YYEEEE in the germline V gene. Trimming took off 4 bases at V and 5 bases at J, with 25 bases between the two ends. The CDR3 runs 19 residues. CDR3 in DNA: TGTGCCAGCAGCCGCATACGAATGGGACACCCAGACTGGGCCAACGTCCTGACTTTC. This sequence encodes CASSRIRMGHPDWANVLTF.

This sequence joins TRBV11-2 and TRBJ1-2; D gene unclear. Trimming stripped 1 base from V and 4 bases from J, with 4 bases between. Germline-derived CDR1 and CDR2 are SGHAT and FQNNGV. This CDR3 has 12 amino acids. DNA for the CDR3: TGTGCCAGCAGCTTAGGGCGCTATGGCTACACCTTC. It specifies CASSLGRYGYTF.

About this clone itself: This CDR3 is also generated by other DNA sequences in the sample. The chain joins TRBV5-1 to TRBJ2-5; TRBD1 matches at 9 bases. CDR1 SGHRS and CDR2 YFSETQ come from the germline V gene. The CDR3 runs to 14 residues. V gave up 3 bases and J gave up 4 bases; unmatched junction bases: 4. The DNA of the CDR3 is TGCGCCAGCAGCTCACAGGGGGCTGGAGAGACCCAGTACTTC. Translated, it gives CASSSQGAGETQYF. The variable domain in full, completed from reference TRBV5-1 and TRBJ2-5, reads KAGVTQTPRYLIKTRGQQVTLSCSPISGHRSVSWYQQTPGQGLQFLFEYFSETQRNKGNFPGRFSGRQFSNSRSEMNVSTLELGDSALYLCASSSQGAGETQYFGPGTRLLVL.

The chain joins TRBV12-5 to TRBJ1-3, with D possibly being TRBD1 (6 bases). V was shortened by 5 bases and J by 4 bases, with 18 bases between the two germline ends. Germline lookup yields CDR1 LGHNT and CDR2 FRNRAP. The CDR3 length is 16 residues. The CDR3 sequence: CASGLTPGAVGNTIYF. CDR3 nucleotides: TGTGCTAGTGGTCTAACGCCGGGGGCGGTGGGAAACACCATATATTTT.

The genes are TRBV13 and TRBJ2-1, with 11 nucleotides matching TRBD2. This CDR3 contains 17 residues. Unmatched junction bases numbered 7, after V lost 2 bases and J lost 4 bases. The germline gives CDR1 PRHDT, CDR2 FYEKMQ (reference sequence). The CDR3 sequence is CASSLSHSGGAYNEQFF. The CDR3, as DNA: TGTGCCAGCAGCTTATCCCATAGCGGGGGGGCTTACAATGAGCAGTTCTTC.

This clone appeared once. The rearrangement joins TRBV6-5 to TRBJ2-2; 7 bases fit TRBD1. This CDR3 spans 15 amino acids. V shed 4 bases and J 4 bases; nucleotides not matched to a gene: 6. Germline CDR1 reads MNHEY; CDR2 reads SVGAGI. DNA for the CDR3: TGTGCCAGCAGTTTGCAGGGGGTGGTCACCGGGGAGCTGTTTTTT. It is translated as CASSLQGVVTGELFF.